Below are 21 T cell receptor beta chains sequenced from a single sample in a study of blood T cell repertoires in COVID-19. The protocol was immunoSEQ multiplex PCR, while the TCRdb copy is restricted to in-frame clones and leaves out a portion. The data show fewer than 300,000 clones, roughly 87% seen once. Specimen: peripheral blood. These receptors all stem from a human donor in a cohort sampled during active COVID-19.

V usage is TRBV11-2 and J usage is TRBJ1-6; D is undetermined. Trimming pared 4 bases from V and 7 bases from J, leaving 8 bases between. The CDR3 is 13 amino acids. Germline assignment: CDR1 SGHAT and CDR2 FQNNGV. DNA of the CDR3: TGTGCCAGCAGCTGGAGGGAGAATTCACCCCTCCACTTT. Its protein product is CASSWRENSPLHF.

The chain couples TRBV18 to TRBJ2-7; 7 bases map to TRBD2. The CDR3 covers 13 residues. Germline trimming cut 10 bases from V and 3 bases from J; bases unmatched to any gene: 9. Germline loops: CDR1 KGHSH, CDR2 LQKENI. The CDR3 loop is CATKSAGDYEQYF. In DNA form, the CDR3 reads TGTGCCACCAAATCTGCGGGAGACTACGAGCAGTACTTC.

The genes are TRBV7-2 and TRBJ2-3; no definite D call. Trimming took 1 base from V and 1 from J, leaving 3 bases between them. CDR1 is SGHTA, CDR2 FQGNSA, per germline. This CDR3 region has 13 residues. The CDR3 sequence is CASSLGGTDTQYF. The CDR3 DNA reads as TGTGCCAGCAGCTTAGGAGGCACAGATACGCAGTATTTT. The whole variable domain, filled in from reference TRBV7-2 and TRBJ2-3, reads GAGVSQSPSNKVTEKGKDVELRCDPISGHTALYWYRQSLGQGLEFLIYFQGNSAPDKSGLPSDRFSAERTGGSVSTLTIQRTQQEDSAVYLCASSLGGTDTQYFGPGTRLTVL.

The chain uses TRBV18 and TRBJ2-3; tentatively, D is TRBD1 (6 bases). The ends were cut back, 0 bases at V and 4 bases at J, with 11 bases in the middle. Germline V gene lookup returns CDR1 KGHSH and CDR2 LQKENI. The CDR3 is made up of 15 amino acids. In DNA form, the CDR3 reads TGTGCCAGCTCACCACCGAACAGGGCCGCAGATACGCAGTATTTT. Protein product: CASSPPNRAADTQYF.

V usage is TRBV20-1 and J usage is TRBJ1-1; no clear D gene. The CDR3 has 11 amino acids. The V gene lost 5 bases and the J gene lost 1 base, with 5 bases spanning the gap. CDR1 is DFQATT, CDR2 SNEGSKA, per germline (reference sequence). CDR3 amino acids: CSAYRNTEAFF. CDR3 bases: TGCAGTGCTTACAGGAACACTGAAGCTTTCTTT.

Turning to this clone: This same CDR3 is encoded by further DNA sequences in the sample. V gene TRBV3-1 (or the pseudogene TRBV3-2) combines with J gene TRBJ2-5, with 9 positions matching TRBD2. CDR1 and CDR2 (germline): LGHDT, YNNKEL (reference sequence). This CDR3 is 14 amino acids long. Germline trimming cut 4 bases from V and 3 bases from J; bases unmatched to any gene: 3. This CDR3 is CASSPRLAEETQYF. CDR3 nucleotides: TGTGCCAGCAGCCCAAGACTAGCGGAAGAGACCCAGTACTTC.

The V and J genes are TRBV4-1 and TRBJ2-1; TRBD2 matches 7 bases. The junction had 9 bases not matched to a gene; V was cut back by 6 bases and J by 7 bases. Germline V gives CDR1 MGHRA, CDR2 YSYEKL. The CDR3 is 14 residues long. CDR3 sequence: CASSHPGLPNEQFF. In nucleotides, the CDR3 is TGCGCCAGCAGTCACCCGGGACTACCTAATGAGCAGTTCTTC.

The chain couples TRBV19 to TRBJ2-1, with D tentatively TRBD1 (6 bases). V was shortened by 5 bases and J by 10 bases, with 18 bases between the two germline ends. This CDR3 comprises 14 residues. The germline CDR1 and CDR2 sequences are LNHDA and SQIVND (reference sequence). CDR3 nucleotide sequence: TGTGCCAGTAGTTCCTCCCCGGTTGGGGGCGAGCAGTTCTTC. As protein: CASSSSPVGGEQFF.

The CDR3 DNA follows: TGTGCCAGCAGCTCGACATTCCTTAATCAGCCCCAGCATTTT. It encodes CASSSTFLNQPQHF. This chain links TRBV7-2 with TRBJ1-5; no firm D call. The V and J ends lost 4 bases and 4 bases respectively, with 11 bases between them. Germline lookup yields CDR1 SGHTA and CDR2 FQGNSA. The length of the CDR3 is 14 residues.

The V and J genes are TRBV19 and TRBJ1-5; tentatively, D is TRBD1 (6 bases). The CDR3 extends over 15 amino acids. The V gene lost 5 bases and the J gene lost 1 base, with 12 bases spanning the gap. Germline CDR1 and CDR2: LNHDA and SQIVND (reference sequence). For the CDR3, the DNA is TGTGCCAGTAGTTGGACAGATCTGAGCAATCAGCCCCAGCATTTT. Amino acid sequence: CASSWTDLSNQPQHF.

The chain recombines TRBV27 with TRBJ1-1, with D tentatively TRBD1 (6 bases). Trimming took off 6 bases at V and 1 base at J, with 12 bases between the two ends. The germline gives CDR1 MNHEY, CDR2 SMNVEV (reference sequence). The CDR3 is made up of 14 amino acids. As DNA, the CDR3 is TGTGCCAGCAGCCCCGACAGGCAGAACACTGAAGCTTTCTTT. Translating gives CASSPDRQNTEAFF.

The V gene is TRBV28, the J gene TRBJ1-5; perhaps TRBD1 as D (6 bases). This CDR3 has 14 residues. Looked up from germline, CDR1 is MDHEN and CDR2 is SYDVKM. V lost 6 bases and J 4 bases, leaving 13 bases between the germline ends. The CDR3 bases are TGTGCCAGCAGATCCCAGGGGCTTAATCAGCCCCAGCATTTT. Protein product: CASRSQGLNQPQHF.

The chain carries TRBV19 and TRBJ2-2; 9 nucleotides match TRBD1. The germline V gene encodes CDR1 LNHDA and CDR2 SQIVND (reference sequence). V shed 5 bases and J 7 bases; nucleotides not matched to a gene: 8. This CDR3 is built from 15 residues. Written as DNA, the CDR3 is TGTGCCAGTAGTTCGGGGACAGGGATGGTCGGGGAGCTGTTTTTT. Its translation is CASSSGTGMVGELFF.

The V gene is TRBV3-1 (or the pseudogene TRBV3-2), the J gene TRBJ1-4; 7 bases fit TRBD1. Germline V gives CDR1 LGHDT, CDR2 YNNKEL (reference sequence). This CDR3 is built from 15 residues. Germline trimming cut 4 bases from V and 7 bases from J; bases unmatched to any gene: 9. The CDR3 loop is CASSPGTEGGEKLFF. The DNA of the CDR3 is TGTGCCAGCAGCCCTGGGACAGAGGGGGGTGAAAAACTGTTTTTT.

The chain joins TRBV7-9 to TRBJ2-5; possibly TRBD1 for D (5 bases). Per germline, CDR1 SEHNR and CDR2 FQNEAQ (reference sequence). The CDR3 is 14 amino acids. Trimming stripped 5 bases from V and 2 bases from J, with 12 bases between. Here the CDR3 reads CASSNTGFQETQYF. The CDR3 DNA sequence: TGTGCCAGCAGCAATACAGGTTTTCAAGAGACCCAGTACTTC.

This rearrangement joins TRBV3-1 (or the pseudogene TRBV3-2) to TRBJ2-1; a possible D gene is TRBD2 (6 bases). The V end was cut by 2 bases, the J end by 8 bases, with 13 bases between. Germline lookup yields CDR1 LGHDT and CDR2 YNNKEL (reference sequence). This CDR3 has 14 residues. The CDR3 loop reads CASSQSGSGDEQFF. In nucleotides, the CDR3 is TGTGCCAGCAGCCAATCAGGTTCGGGGGATGAGCAGTTCTTC.

CDR3 nucleotide sequence: TGTGCCACCAGCCCCAATAATGAAAAACTGTTTTTT. Translation gives CATSPNNEKLFF. The rearrangement links TRBV15 to TRBJ1-4; D ambiguous. CDR1 and CDR2 (germline): LNHNV, YYDKDF (reference sequence). This CDR3 has 12 amino acids. The V gene lost 5 bases and the J gene lost 4 bases, with 5 bases spanning the gap.

The rearrangement uses TRBV7-2 and TRBJ1-4; D not certain. The CDR3 covers 15 residues. In germline, CDR1 is SGHTA, CDR2 FQGNSA. Trimming took off 1 base at V and 10 bases at J, with 16 bases between the two ends. As DNA, the CDR3 is TGTGCCAGCAGCTTAGACCGCCTTAGTCACGGAAAACTGTTTTTT. It is translated as CASSLDRLSHGKLFF.

This chain connects TRBV12-3 or TRBV12-4 to TRBJ1-6; no firm D call. The CDR3 has 12 residues. The V and J ends lost 10 bases and 7 bases respectively, with 11 bases between them. The CDR3: CATSGINSPLHF. CDR3 nucleotides: TGTGCCACCTCGGGAATAAATTCACCCCTCCACTTT.

This rearrangement joins TRBV6-5 to TRBJ2-1, with 8 bases matching TRBD1. The germline CDR1 and CDR2 sequences are MNHEY and SVGAGI. The CDR3 spans 14 residues. V shed 7 bases and J 9 bases; nucleotides not matched to a gene: 11. The CDR3 spells CASTPLQGAGEQFF. CDR3 sequence (DNA): TGTGCCAGCACTCCACTTCAGGGGGCTGGTGAGCAGTTCTTC.

This clone has just one count. The V call is TRBV6-2 or TRBV6-3, the J call TRBJ1-2; 11 bases match TRBD1. There are 15 residues in the CDR3. V was clipped by 7 bases and J by 4 bases; unmatched bases: 8. Germline lookup yields CDR1 MNHEY and CDR2 SVGEGT. The CDR3 reads CASTPTGQGAYGYTF. The CDR3 DNA is TGTGCCAGCACCCCAACTGGACAGGGGGCCTATGGCTACACCTTC.